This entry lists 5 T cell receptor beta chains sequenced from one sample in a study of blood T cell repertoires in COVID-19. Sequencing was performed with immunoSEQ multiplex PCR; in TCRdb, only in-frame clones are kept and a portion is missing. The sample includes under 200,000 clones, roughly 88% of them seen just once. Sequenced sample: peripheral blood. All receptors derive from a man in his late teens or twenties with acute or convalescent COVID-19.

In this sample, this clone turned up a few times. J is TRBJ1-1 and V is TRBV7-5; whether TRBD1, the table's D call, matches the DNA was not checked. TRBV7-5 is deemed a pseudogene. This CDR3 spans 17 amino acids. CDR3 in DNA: TGTGTCAGAAGCCATGACAGGGGACGGGTCGGGAACACTGAAGCTTTCTTT. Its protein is CVRSHDRGRVGNTEAFF.

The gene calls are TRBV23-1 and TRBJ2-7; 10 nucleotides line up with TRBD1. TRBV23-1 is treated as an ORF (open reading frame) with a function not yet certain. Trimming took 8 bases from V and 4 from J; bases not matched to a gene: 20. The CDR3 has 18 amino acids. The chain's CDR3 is CASHHISRQGAGMYEQYF. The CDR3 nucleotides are TGCGCCAGCCACCATATCTCCCGACAGGGGGCGGGTATGTACGAGCAGTACTTC.

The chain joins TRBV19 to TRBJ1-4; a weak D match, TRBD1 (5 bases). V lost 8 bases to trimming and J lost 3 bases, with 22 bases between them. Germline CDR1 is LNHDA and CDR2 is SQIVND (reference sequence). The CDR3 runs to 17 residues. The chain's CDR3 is CASLQRWGDGANEKLFF. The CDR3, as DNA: TGTGCCAGTCTACAGCGATGGGGGGACGGAGCTAATGAAAAACTGTTTTTT.

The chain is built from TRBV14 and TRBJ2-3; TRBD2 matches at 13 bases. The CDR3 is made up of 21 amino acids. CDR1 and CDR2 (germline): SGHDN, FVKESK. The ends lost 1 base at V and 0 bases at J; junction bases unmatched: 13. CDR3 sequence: CASSQGIGLAGAAHSTDTQYF. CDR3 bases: TGTGCCAGCAGCCAAGGGATCGGACTAGCGGGAGCCGCCCATAGCACAGATACGCAGTATTTT.

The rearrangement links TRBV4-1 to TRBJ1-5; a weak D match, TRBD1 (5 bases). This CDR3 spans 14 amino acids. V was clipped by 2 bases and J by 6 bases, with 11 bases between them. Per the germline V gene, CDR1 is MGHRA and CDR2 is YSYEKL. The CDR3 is CASSQSPGPQPQHF. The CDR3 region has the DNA TGCGCCAGCAGCCAATCCCCAGGGCCTCAGCCCCAGCATTTT.